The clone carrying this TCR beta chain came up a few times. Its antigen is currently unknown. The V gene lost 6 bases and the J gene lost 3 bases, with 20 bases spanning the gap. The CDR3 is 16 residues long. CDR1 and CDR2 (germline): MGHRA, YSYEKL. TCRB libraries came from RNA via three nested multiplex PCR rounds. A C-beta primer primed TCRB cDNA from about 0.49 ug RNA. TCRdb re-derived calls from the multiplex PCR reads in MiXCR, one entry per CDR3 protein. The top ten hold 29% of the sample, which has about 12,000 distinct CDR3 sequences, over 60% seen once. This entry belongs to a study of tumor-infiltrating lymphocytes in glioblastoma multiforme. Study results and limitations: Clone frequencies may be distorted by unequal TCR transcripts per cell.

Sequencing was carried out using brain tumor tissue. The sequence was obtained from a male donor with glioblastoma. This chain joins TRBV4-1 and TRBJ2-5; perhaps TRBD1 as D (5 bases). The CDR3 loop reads CASSSQGKALEETQYF. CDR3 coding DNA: TGCGCCAGCAGTAGTCAGGGAAAGGCCCTCGAAGAGACCCAGTACTTC.